This T cell receptor beta chain derives from a study of PD-1 blockade in classical Hodgkin lymphoma. Exposure to brentuximab vedotin varied, and each patient had relapsed following autologous stem cell transplantation. When best responses were assessed, they were complete response, partial response or progressive disease. Notes on this clone: Its antigen remains unidentified.

Libraries were prepared by immunoSEQ multiplex PCR; TCRdb keeps only in-frame clonotypes and omits some of them. The sample shows tens of thousands of clones, 80% to 90% of them seen only once. Study observations and caveats: Relapsed/refractory patients reportedly had lower baseline diversity than newly diagnosed patients. The causes of the repertoire differences, possibly disease activity or prior therapy, remain undefined.

The origin of this receptor is a human donor with classical Hodgkin lymphoma. The sequencing used peripheral blood mononuclear cells (PBMCs), collected at baseline.

DNA for the CDR3: TGTGCCAGTAGTAGCGGGGGGGCCTCGATTTACGAGCAGTACTTC. This encodes CASSSGGASIYEQYF. The chain links TRBV19 to TRBJ2-7; 9 bases are shared with TRBD2. V gave up 4 bases and J gave up 4 bases; unmatched junction bases: 8. The CDR3 spans 15 residues. Germline CDR1 LNHDA, CDR2 SQIVND (reference sequence).